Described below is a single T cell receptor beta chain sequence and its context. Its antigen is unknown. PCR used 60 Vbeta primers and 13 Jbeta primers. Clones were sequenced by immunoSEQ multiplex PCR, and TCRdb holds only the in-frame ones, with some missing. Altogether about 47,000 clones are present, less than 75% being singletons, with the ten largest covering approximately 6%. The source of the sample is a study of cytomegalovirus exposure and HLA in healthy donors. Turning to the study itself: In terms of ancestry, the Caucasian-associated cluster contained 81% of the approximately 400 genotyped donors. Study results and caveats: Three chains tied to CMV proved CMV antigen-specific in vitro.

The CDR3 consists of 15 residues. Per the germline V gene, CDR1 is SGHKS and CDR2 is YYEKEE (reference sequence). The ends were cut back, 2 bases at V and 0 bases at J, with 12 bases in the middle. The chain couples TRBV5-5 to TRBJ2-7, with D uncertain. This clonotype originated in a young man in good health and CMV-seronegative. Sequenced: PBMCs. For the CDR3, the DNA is TGTGCCAGCAGCTTTCTTGGCATTATCTCCTACGAGCAGTACTTC. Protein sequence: CASSFLGIISYEQYF. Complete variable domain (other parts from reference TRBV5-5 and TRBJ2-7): DAGVTQSPTHLIKTRGQQVTLRCSPISGHKSVSWYQQVLGQGPQFIFQYYEKEERGRGNFPDRFSARQFPNYSSELNVNALLLGDSALYLCASSFLGIISYEQYFGPGTRLTVT.